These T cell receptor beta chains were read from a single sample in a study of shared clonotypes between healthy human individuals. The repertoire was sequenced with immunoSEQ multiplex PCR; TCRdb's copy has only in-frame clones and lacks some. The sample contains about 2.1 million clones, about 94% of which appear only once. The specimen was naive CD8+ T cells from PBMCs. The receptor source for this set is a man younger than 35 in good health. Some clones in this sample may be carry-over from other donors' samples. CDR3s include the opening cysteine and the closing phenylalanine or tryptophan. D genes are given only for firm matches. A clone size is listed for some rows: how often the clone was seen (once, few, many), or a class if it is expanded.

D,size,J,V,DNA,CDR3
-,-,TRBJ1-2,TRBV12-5,TGTGCTAGTGGTCCAACGACATTTGGCTATGGCTACACCTTC,CASGPTTFGYGYTF
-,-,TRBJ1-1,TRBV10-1,TGCGCCACCCCCGGGAAGGGGGACAACACTGAAGCTTTCTTT,CATPGKGDNTEAFF
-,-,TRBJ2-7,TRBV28,TGTGCCAGCAGTCCGGGACGCTACTACGAGCAGTACTTC,CASSPGRYYEQYF
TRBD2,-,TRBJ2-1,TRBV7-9,TGTGCCAGCAGCTTATCAGCGGGAGGGCCGGGTGATGAGCAGTTCTTC,CASSLSAGGPGDEQFF
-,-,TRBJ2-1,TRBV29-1,TGCAGCGTTGGCCCCTTCAATGAGCAGTTCTTC,CSVGPFNEQFF
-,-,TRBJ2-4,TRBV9,TGTGCCAGCAGCGTAGGAAAGGGTATGGCCAAAAACATTCAGTACTTC,CASSVGKGMAKNIQYF
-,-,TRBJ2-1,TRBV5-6,TGTGCCAGCAGCAATGGCAACGGCTATGAGCAGTTCTTC,CASSNGNGYEQFF
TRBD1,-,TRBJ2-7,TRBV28,TGTGCCAGCAGTCGGGACAGGGGTGCCTACGAGCAGTACTTC,CASSRDRGAYEQYF
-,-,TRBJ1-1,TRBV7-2,TGTGCCAGCAGCCGCCTGAGGAGATCCGGGAACACTGAAGCTTTCTTT,CASSRLRRSGNTEAFF
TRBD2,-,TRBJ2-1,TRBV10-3,TGTGCCACATCCGGGACTAGCGACCCCTACAATGAGCAGTTCTTC,CATSGTSDPYNEQFF
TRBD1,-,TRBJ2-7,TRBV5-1,TGCGCCAGCAGCCCGGAAGGACAGGGCGCTATAGAATATCCCTACGAGCAGTACTTC,CASSPEGQGAIEYPYEQYF
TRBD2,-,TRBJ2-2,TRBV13,TGTGCCAGCAGCTACGGACTAGCGGGAGGCGTGAACACCGGGGAGCTGTTTTTT,CASSYGLAGGVNTGELFF
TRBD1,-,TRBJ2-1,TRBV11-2,TGTGCCAGCAGCTTAGGTTTTTGGGACAGGGGTAACAATGAGCAGTTCTTC,CASSLGFWDRGNNEQFF
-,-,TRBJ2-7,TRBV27,TGTGCCAGCAGTTTATCATTAGCGCCCGACGAGCAGTACTTC,CASSLSLAPDEQYF
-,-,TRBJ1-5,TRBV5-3,TGTGCCAGAAGCCGGCCTAGGGATAGCAATCAGCCCCAGCATTTT,CARSRPRDSNQPQHF
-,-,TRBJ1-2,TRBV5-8,TGTGCCAGCAGCCTCGATTCCTCAGTTCCCCTATGGAGCTACACCTTC,CASSLDSSVPLWSYTF
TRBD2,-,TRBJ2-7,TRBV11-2,TGTGCCAGCAGCTTTTGGCGGGAGACCTTGCGTCAAGGGTACGAGCAGTACTTC,CASSFWRETLRQGYEQYF
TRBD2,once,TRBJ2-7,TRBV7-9,TGTGCCAGCAGCTTGACTAGCAACGAGCAGTACTTC,CASSLTSNEQYF
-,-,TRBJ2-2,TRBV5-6,TGTGCCAGCAGCTCGGGATGGCGGACGAACACCGGGGAGCTGTTTTTT,CASSSGWRTNTGELFF
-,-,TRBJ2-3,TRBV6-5,TGTGCCAGCAGTTACTCTTTCCGTAAGGCAGATACGCGGTATTTT,CASSYSFRKADTRYF
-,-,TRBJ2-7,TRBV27,TGTGCCAGCAGTTTATTGCAGTCCTACGAGCAGTACTTC,CASSLLQSYEQYF
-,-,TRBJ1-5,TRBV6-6,TGTGCCAGCAGTTACTCCGTCCCCCGTGGCAATCAGCCCCAGCATTTT,CASSYSVPRGNQPQHF
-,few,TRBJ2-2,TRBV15,TGTGCCACTCTGAACTGGAGCGGGGAGCTGTTTTTT,CATLNWSGELFF
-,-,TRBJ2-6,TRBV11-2,TGTGCCAGCAGCTTAGATCGGGAGCCATCTGGGGCCAACGTCCTGACTTTC,CASSLDREPSGANVLTF
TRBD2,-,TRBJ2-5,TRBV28,TGTGCCAGCAGTTTGCTAGCGGTCTCAGGAGAGGACCAGTACTTC,CASSLLAVSGEDQYF
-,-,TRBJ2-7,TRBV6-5,TGTGCCAGCAGTTATAGCGCGGATATTTCCTACGAGCAGTACTTC,CASSYSADISYEQYF
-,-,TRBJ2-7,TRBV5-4,TGTGCCAGCAGCGGCGGGGCTTGGGGTGACCAAAACCAGAACTACGAGCAGTACTTC,CASSGGAWGDQNQNYEQYF
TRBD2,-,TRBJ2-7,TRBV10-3,TGTGCCATCAGTGTGGTCGGGACGGGAGGGAGCGAGCAGTACTTC,CAISVVGTGGSEQYF
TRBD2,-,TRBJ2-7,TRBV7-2,TGTGCCAGCAGCCTAATAGCGGGAATCTCCTACGAGCAGTACTTC,CASSLIAGISYEQYF
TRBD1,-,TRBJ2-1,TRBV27,TGTGCCAGCAGCCATACCCCGGGACAGACGAATGAGCAGTTCTTC,CASSHTPGQTNEQFF
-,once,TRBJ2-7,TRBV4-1,TGCGCCAGCAGCCAGAGATCCAGGGGGGGGTACGAGCAGTACTTC,CASSQRSRGGYEQYF
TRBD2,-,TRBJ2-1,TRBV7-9,TGTGCCAGCAGCTTATCTTCCGGGAGGGTAGATGAGCAGTTCTTC,CASSLSSGRVDEQFF
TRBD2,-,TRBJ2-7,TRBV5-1,TGCGCCAGCAGCTGGGGGACTAACTCCTACGAGCAGTACTTC,CASSWGTNSYEQYF
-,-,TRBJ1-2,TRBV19,TGTGCCAGTAGTAGAGGCAGGGGATCTCCCAGAGATGGCTACACCTTC,CASSRGRGSPRDGYTF
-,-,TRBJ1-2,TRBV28,TGTGCCAGCAGTTTAGACCGAAGCCTATCACTCTATGGCTACACCTTC,CASSLDRSLSLYGYTF
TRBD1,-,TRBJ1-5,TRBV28,TGTGCCAGCAGTCTCCGAGGGGCAGGGGGCTACAATCAGCCCCAGCATTTT,CASSLRGAGGYNQPQHF
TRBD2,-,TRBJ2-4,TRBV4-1,TGCGCCAGCAGCCTCTTAGCGGGACGGGCCAAAAACATTCAGTACTTC,CASSLLAGRAKNIQYF
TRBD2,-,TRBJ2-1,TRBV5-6,TGTGCCAGCAGCTTGCCGGGCGGGAGCAAAGAGCAGTTCTTC,CASSLPGGSKEQFF
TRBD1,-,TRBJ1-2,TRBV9,TGTGCCAGCAGCCCCCAGGGGGCATCTGGCTACACCTTC,CASSPQGASGYTF
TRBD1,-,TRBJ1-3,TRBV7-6,TGTGCCAGCAGCCAATACAGGGGAACCGGAAACACCATATATTTT,CASSQYRGTGNTIYF
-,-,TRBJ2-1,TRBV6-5,TGTGCCAGCAGGATAACAGGGTTAGGGTACAATGAGCAGTTCTTC,CASRITGLGYNEQFF
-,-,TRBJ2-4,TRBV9,TGTGCCAGCAGCGGTCACAGCGGGTCCAAAAACATTCAGTACTTC,CASSGHSGSKNIQYF
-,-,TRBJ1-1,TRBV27,TGTGCCAGCAGTTTATTGAGCGCTACTGAAGCTTTCTTT,CASSLLSATEAFF